The rows below give T cell receptor beta chains drawn from one sample of a study of vaccination effects on CD4 cells after COVID-19. Which antigens these TCRs recognize remains unknown. Sequenced by immunoSEQ multiplex PCR; TCRdb stores in-frame clones only, minus some. The data show 35,000 to 45,000 clones, around 76% seen once. The sequenced sample was CD4+ T cells from PBMCs cultured with SARS-CoV-2 spike peptides, obtained before COVID-19 vaccination. Receptor source: a human donor who received a COVID-19 vaccine. CDR3s leave out the opening cysteine and the closing phenylalanine or tryptophan.

j_call: TRBJ2-5; v_call: TRBV2; cdr3_aa: ASMGDGGAEETQY
j_call: TRBJ1-3; v_call: TRBV30; cdr3_aa: AWSIRLSGNTIY
j_call: TRBJ1-1; v_call: TRBV12-3/TRBV12-4; cdr3_aa: ASSLNVGTEAF
j_call: TRBJ2-3; v_call: TRBV29-1; cdr3_aa: SVEEVRGRADTQY
j_call: TRBJ1-4; v_call: TRBV9; cdr3_aa: ASSVGSGVNEKLF
j_call: TRBJ2-4; v_call: TRBV25-1; cdr3_aa: ASRAAGVRINIQY
j_call: TRBJ1-1; v_call: TRBV5-1; cdr3_aa: ASSYDRGGTEAF
j_call: TRBJ2-1; v_call: TRBV11-2; cdr3_aa: ASSSRQGASYNEQF
j_call: TRBJ1-5; v_call: TRBV7-2; cdr3_aa: ASSLGLWGQPQH
j_call: TRBJ1-5; v_call: TRBV2; cdr3_aa: ASRWTGVGGNQPQH
j_call: TRBJ2-5; v_call: TRBV30; cdr3_aa: AWSLGQETQY
j_call: TRBJ1-2; v_call: TRBV24-1; cdr3_aa: ATSDPTQGPYGYT
j_call: TRBJ1-1; v_call: TRBV30; cdr3_aa: AWSPGQLNTEAF
j_call: TRBJ2-5; v_call: TRBV28; cdr3_aa: ASRPGSGGRETQY
j_call: TRBJ1-1; v_call: TRBV3-1/TRBV3-2; cdr3_aa: ASSQGQTNTEAF
j_call: TRBJ2-2; v_call: TRBV5-1; cdr3_aa: ASSSDRGNTGELF
j_call: TRBJ2-2; v_call: TRBV2; cdr3_aa: ASRADRPNTGELF
j_call: TRBJ2-5; v_call: TRBV9; cdr3_aa: ASSVATGKQETQY
j_call: TRBJ1-2; v_call: TRBV5-1; cdr3_aa: ASSLQGRGYGYT
j_call: TRBJ2-1; v_call: TRBV9; cdr3_aa: ASSAAGSPNNEQF
j_call: TRBJ2-4; v_call: TRBV28; cdr3_aa: ASSLQGGRAANIQY
j_call: TRBJ2-5; v_call: TRBV7-9; cdr3_aa: ASSSTSRGETQY
j_call: TRBJ1-1; v_call: TRBV6-1; cdr3_aa: ASSEFRGTGTEAF
j_call: TRBJ2-1; v_call: TRBV4-1; cdr3_aa: ASSQRDRVRNEQF
j_call: TRBJ1-1; v_call: TRBV7-9; cdr3_aa: ASSLARLAGAAF
j_call: TRBJ1-6; v_call: TRBV15; cdr3_aa: ATSRDSPRRGNNSPLH
j_call: TRBJ1-5; v_call: TRBV29-1; cdr3_aa: SVAEGSNQPQH
j_call: TRBJ1-2; v_call: TRBV19; cdr3_aa: ASSITADRARYGYT
j_call: TRBJ1-4; v_call: TRBV5-1; cdr3_aa: ASSPGAGSNEKLF
j_call: TRBJ1-6; v_call: TRBV4-3; cdr3_aa: ASSRQNGGDSPLH
j_call: TRBJ2-5; v_call: TRBV2; cdr3_aa: ASTGQNQETQY
j_call: TRBJ1-1; v_call: TRBV12-3/TRBV12-4; cdr3_aa: ASRRQGYTEAF
j_call: TRBJ1-1; v_call: TRBV28; cdr3_aa: ASSLRQGLGAF
j_call: TRBJ2-1; v_call: TRBV5-4; cdr3_aa: ASSSKQGEQF
j_call: TRBJ2-2; v_call: TRBV7-2; cdr3_aa: ASSPGPNTGELF
j_call: TRBJ2-3; v_call: TRBV19; cdr3_aa: ASRERGGLYTQY
j_call: TRBJ1-4; v_call: TRBV5-1; cdr3_aa: ASSPGGRPEKLF
j_call: TRBJ1-1; v_call: TRBV7-8; cdr3_aa: ASSLHPARTEAF
j_call: TRBJ2-4; v_call: TRBV7-9; cdr3_aa: ASSPQGVPQY
j_call: TRBJ1-2; v_call: TRBV5-1; cdr3_aa: ASGENRGPYGYT
j_call: TRBJ2-1; v_call: TRBV5-8; cdr3_aa: ASPNPPGQVSYNEQF
j_call: TRBJ1-2; v_call: TRBV2; cdr3_aa: ASSGRTGQYGYT
j_call: TRBJ2-1; v_call: TRBV4-1; cdr3_aa: ASSQPGGARNEQF
j_call: TRBJ2-1; v_call: TRBV5-1; cdr3_aa: ASSLGNSGGINEQF
j_call: TRBJ1-4; v_call: TRBV4-3; cdr3_aa: ASSGQNNEKLF
j_call: TRBJ1-4; v_call: TRBV11-2; cdr3_aa: ASTPLGPTGEKLF
j_call: TRBJ1-2; v_call: TRBV6-5; cdr3_aa: ASSRRADSSAGYT
j_call: TRBJ1-2; v_call: TRBV24-1; cdr3_aa: ATSDHNYGYT
j_call: TRBJ1-6; v_call: TRBV6-5; cdr3_aa: ASSYGRDRRNSPLH
j_call: TRBJ1-3; v_call: TRBV19; cdr3_aa: ASSLGRSSGNTIY
j_call: TRBJ2-5; v_call: TRBV5-1; cdr3_aa: ASSLRSVQETQY
j_call: TRBJ2-3; v_call: TRBV5-1; cdr3_aa: ASQRGLAGGRTDTQY